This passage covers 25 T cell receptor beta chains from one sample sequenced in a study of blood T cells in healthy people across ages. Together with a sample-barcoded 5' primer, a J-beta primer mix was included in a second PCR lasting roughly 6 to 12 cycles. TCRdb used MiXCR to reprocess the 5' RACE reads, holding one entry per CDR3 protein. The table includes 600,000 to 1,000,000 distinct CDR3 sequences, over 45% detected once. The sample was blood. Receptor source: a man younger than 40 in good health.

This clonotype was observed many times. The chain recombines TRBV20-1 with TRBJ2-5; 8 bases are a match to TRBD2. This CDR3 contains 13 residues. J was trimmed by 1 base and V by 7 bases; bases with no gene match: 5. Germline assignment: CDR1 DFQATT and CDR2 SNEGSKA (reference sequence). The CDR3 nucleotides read TGCAGTGGTTGCGCGGGGGGCCAAGAGACCCAGTACTTC. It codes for CSGCAGGQETQYF.

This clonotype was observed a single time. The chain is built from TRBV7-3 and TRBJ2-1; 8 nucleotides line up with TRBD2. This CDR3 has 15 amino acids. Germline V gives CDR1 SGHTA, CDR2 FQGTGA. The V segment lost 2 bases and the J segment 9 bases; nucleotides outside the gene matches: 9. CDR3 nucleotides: TGTGCCAGCAGCTTATCAGCGGGAGTCGTGGGTGAGCAGTTCTTC. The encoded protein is CASSLSAGVVGEQFF.

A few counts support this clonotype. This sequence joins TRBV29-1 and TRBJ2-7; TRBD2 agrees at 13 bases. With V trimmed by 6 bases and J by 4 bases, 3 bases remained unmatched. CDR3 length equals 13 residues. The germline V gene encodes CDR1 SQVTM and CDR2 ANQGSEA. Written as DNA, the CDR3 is TGCAGCGTCAGACTAGCGGGAGGTTACGAGCAGTACTTC. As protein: CSVRLAGGYEQYF.

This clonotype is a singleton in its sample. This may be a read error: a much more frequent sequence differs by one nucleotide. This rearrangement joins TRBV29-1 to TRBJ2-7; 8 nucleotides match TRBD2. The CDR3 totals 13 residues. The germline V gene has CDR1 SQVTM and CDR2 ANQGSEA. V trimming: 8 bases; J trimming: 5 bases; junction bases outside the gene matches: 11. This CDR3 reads CSITAGGGDEQYF. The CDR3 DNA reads TGCAGCATTACCGCGGGAGGAGGAGACGAGCAGTACTTC.

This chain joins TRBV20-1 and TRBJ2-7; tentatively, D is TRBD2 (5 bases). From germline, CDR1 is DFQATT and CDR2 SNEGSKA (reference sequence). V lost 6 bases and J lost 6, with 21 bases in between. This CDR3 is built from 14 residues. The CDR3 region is CSANLEDIGGEQYF. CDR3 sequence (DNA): TGCAGTGCCAACCTGGAGGATATCGGAGGCGAGCAGTACTTC.

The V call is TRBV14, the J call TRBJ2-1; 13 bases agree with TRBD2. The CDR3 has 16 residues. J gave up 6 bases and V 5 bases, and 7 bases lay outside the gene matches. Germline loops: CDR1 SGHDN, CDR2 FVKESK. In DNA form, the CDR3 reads TGTGCCAGCAGCTTGGGGGGACTAGCGGGGTTCAATGAGCAGTTCTTC. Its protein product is CASSLGGLAGFNEQFF. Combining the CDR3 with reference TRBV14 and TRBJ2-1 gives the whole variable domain EAGVTQFPSHSVIEKGQTVTLRCDPISGHDNLYWYRRVMGKEIKFLLHFVKESKQDESGMPNNRFLAERTGGTYSTLKVQPAELEDSGVYFCASSLGGLAGFNEQFFGPGTRLTVL.

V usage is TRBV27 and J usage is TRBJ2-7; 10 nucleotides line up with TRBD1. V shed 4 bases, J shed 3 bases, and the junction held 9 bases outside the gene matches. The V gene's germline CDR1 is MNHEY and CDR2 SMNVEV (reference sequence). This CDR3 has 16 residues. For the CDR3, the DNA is TGTGCCAGCAGTTGGGGGACAGGGGTTAAGGTCTACGAGCAGTACTTC. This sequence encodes CASSWGTGVKVYEQYF.

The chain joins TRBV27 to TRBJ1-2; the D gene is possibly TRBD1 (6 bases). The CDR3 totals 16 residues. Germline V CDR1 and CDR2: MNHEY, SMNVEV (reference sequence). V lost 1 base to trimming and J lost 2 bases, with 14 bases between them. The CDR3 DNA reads TGTGCCAGCAGTTTATTTGGCCCAGGACAGAACTATGGCTACACCTTC. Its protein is CASSLFGPGQNYGYTF.

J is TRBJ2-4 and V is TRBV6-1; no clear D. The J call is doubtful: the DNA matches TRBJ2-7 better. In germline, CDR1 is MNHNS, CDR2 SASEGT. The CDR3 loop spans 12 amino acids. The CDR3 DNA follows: TGTGCCAGCAGTAATAGTGGAAACGAGCAGTACTTC. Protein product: CASSNSGNEQYF.

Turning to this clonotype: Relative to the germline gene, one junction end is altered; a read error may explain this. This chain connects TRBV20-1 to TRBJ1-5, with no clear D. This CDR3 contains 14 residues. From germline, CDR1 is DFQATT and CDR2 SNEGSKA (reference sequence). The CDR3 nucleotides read TGCAGTGCCTCCCGAGACCCACAGAATCAGCTCCAGCATTTT. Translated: CSASRDPQNQLQHF.

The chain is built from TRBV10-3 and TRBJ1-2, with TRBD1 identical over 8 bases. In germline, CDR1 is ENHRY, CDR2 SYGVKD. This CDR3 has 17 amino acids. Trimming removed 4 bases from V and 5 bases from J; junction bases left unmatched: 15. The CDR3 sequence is CAISVKGTGMELYGYTF. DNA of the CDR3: TGTGCCATCAGTGTAAAGGGGACAGGCATGGAGCTTTATGGCTACACCTTC.

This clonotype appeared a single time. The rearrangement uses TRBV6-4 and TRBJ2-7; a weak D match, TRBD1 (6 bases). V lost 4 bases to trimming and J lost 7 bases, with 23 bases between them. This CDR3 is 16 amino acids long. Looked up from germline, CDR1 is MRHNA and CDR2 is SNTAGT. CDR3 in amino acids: CASSATPGTRVGEQYF. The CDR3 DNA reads TGTGCCAGCAGTGCCACGCCCGGGACAAGGGTAGGAGAGCAGTACTTC.

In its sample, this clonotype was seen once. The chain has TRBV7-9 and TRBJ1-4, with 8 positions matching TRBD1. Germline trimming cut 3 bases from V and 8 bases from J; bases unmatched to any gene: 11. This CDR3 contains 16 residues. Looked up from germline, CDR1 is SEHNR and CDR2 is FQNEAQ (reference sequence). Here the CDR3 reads CASSFYRGIGGEKLFF. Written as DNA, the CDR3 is TGTGCCAGCAGCTTCTACAGGGGGATAGGTGGAGAAAAACTGTTTTTT. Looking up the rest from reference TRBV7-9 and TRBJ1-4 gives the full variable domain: DTGVSQNPRHKITKRGQNVTFRCDPISEHNRLYWYRQTLGQGPEFLTYFQNEAQLEKSRLLSDRFSAERPKGSFSTLEIQRTEQGDSAMYLCASSFYRGIGGEKLFFGSGTQLSVL.

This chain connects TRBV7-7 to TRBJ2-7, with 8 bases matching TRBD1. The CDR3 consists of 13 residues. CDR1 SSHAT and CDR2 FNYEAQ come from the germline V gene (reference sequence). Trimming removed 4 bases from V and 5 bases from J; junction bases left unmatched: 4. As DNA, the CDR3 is TGTGCCAGCAGCTGGACAGGGTCGGACGAGCAGTACTTC. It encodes CASSWTGSDEQYF.

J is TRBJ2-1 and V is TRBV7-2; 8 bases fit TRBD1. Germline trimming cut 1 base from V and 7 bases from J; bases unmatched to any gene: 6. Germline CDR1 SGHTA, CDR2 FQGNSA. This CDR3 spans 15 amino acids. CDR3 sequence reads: CASSLGNRGWNEQFF. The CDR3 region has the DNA TGTGCCAGCAGCTTAGGGAACAGGGGGTGGAATGAGCAGTTCTTC.

The CDR3 sequence: CAISGPDRSGANVLTF. CDR3 DNA sequence: TGTGCCATCAGTGGCCCTGACAGGTCTGGGGCCAACGTCCTGACTTTC. The J gene is TRBJ2-6, the V gene TRBV10-3, with a possible D match to TRBD1 (6 bases). Germline V CDR1 and CDR2: ENHRY, SYGVKD. This CDR3 region has 16 residues. The ends were cut back, 4 bases at V and 1 base at J, with 11 bases in the middle.

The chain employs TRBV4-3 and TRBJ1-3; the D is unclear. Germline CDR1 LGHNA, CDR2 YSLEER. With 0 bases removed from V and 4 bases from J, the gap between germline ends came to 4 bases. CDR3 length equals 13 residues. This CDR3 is CASSQEGGNTIYF. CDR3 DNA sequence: TGCGCCAGCAGCCAAGAAGGAGGAAACACCATATATTTT.

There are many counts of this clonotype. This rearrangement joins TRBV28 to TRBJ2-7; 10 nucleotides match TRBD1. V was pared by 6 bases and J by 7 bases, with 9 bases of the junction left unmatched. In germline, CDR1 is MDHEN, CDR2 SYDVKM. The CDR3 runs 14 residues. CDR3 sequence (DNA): TGTGCCAGCAGAGGAGGGACAGGGGTAGAAGAGCAGTACTTC. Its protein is CASRGGTGVEEQYF.

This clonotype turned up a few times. The CDR3 DNA sequence: TGTGCCAGCAGCTTAAGGGCCTCTGGGGCCAACGTCCTGACTTTC. Amino acids: CASSLRASGANVLTF. The chain joins TRBV7-2 to TRBJ2-6; D is unclear. The CDR3 runs to 15 residues. V lost 2 bases and J lost 0, with 5 bases in between. The germline V gene encodes CDR1 SGHTA and CDR2 FQGNSA.

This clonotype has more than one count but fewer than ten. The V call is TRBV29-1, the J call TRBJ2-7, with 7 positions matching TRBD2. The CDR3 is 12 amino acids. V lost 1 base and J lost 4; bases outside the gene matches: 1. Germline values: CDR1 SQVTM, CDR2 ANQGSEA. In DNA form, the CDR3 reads TGCAGCGTTGAAGTTAGCGGGTACGAGCAGTACTTC. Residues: CSVEVSGYEQYF.

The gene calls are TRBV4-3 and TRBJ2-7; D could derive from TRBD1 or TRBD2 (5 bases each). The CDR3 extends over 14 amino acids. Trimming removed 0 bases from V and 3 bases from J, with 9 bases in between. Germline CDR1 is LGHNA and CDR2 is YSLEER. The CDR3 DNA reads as TGCGCCAGCAGCCAAGATGTGGGGGTCTACGAGCAGTACTTC. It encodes CASSQDVGVYEQYF.

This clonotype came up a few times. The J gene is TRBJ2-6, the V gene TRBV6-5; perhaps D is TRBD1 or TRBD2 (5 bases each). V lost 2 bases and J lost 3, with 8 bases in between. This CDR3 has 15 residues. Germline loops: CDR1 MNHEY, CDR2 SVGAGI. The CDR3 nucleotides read TGTGCCAGCAGTTACGGGGGTTATGGGGCCAACGTCCTGACTTTC. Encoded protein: CASSYGGYGANVLTF.

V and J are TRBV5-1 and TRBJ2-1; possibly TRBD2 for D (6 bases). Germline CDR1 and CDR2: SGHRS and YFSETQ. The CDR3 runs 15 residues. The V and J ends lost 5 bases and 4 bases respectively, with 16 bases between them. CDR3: CASSPVGGPYNEQFF. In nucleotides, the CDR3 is TGCGCCAGCAGTCCTGTGGGGGGTCCTTACAATGAGCAGTTCTTC.

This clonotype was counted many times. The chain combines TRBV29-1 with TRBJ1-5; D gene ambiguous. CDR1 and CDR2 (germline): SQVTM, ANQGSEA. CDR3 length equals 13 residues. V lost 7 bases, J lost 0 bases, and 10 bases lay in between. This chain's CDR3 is CSAQVSSNQPQHF. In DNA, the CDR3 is TGCAGCGCCCAGGTGTCTAGCAATCAGCCCCAGCATTTT. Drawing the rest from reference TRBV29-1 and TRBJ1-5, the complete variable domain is SAVISQKPSRDICQRGTSLTIQCQVDSQVTMMFWYRQQPGQSLTLIATANQGSEATYESGFVIDKFPISRPNLTFSTLTVSNMSPEDSSIYLCSAQVSSNQPQHFGDGTRLSIL.

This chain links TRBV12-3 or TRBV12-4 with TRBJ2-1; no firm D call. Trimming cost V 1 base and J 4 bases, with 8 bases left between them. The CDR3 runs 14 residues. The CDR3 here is CASSLDSEYNEQFF. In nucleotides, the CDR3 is TGTGCCAGCAGTTTAGATTCGGAGTACAATGAGCAGTTCTTC.